The 31 T cell receptor beta chains below were found in one sample sequenced in a study of cytomegalovirus exposure and HLA in healthy donors. PCR involved 60 Vbeta and 13 Jbeta primers. Sequenced by immunoSEQ multiplex PCR; TCRdb stores in-frame clones only, minus some. The data contain a few hundred thousand clones, about four fifths of them seen just once; the ten biggest clones take up 2.9%. The sample consisted of PBMCs. These receptors were collected from a man between 25 and 39 years old in good health and CMV-seronegative.

The J gene is TRBJ1-2, the V gene TRBV5-1; a weak D match, TRBD1 (5 bases). The CDR3 covers 13 residues. Trimming took off 2 bases at V and 7 bases at J, with 12 bases between the two ends. Germline V gene data show CDR1 as SGHRS and CDR2 as YFSETQ. The CDR3 loop reads CASSFQQDGGYTF. The CDR3 DNA sequence: TGCGCCAGCAGCTTTCAACAGGACGGTGGCTACACCTTC.

This clone was picked up one time. The V gene is TRBV20-1, the J gene TRBJ2-3; the D gene is possibly TRBD2 (5 bases). The germline gives CDR1 DFQATT, CDR2 SNEGSKA (reference sequence). The CDR3 is 11 residues long. The CDR3 nucleotides are TGCAGGGCCGGGGTGACAGATACGCAGTATTTT. It encodes CRAGVTDTQYF.

There are many counts of this clone. This rearrangement joins TRBV5-1 to TRBJ1-2, with D possibly TRBD1 on 5 matching bases. The CDR3 totals 13 residues. The V gene lost 4 bases and the J gene lost 5 bases, with 12 bases spanning the gap. The V gene's germline CDR1 is SGHRS and CDR2 YFSETQ. CDR3 residues: CASSPGEGYGYTF. The CDR3 DNA is TGCGCCAGCAGCCCGGGGGAAGGATATGGCTACACCTTC.

To note about this clone: Germline and junction disagree at one end, which may indicate a read error. The V and J genes are TRBV7-7 and TRBJ2-2, with D maybe TRBD1 (7 bases). Germline assignment: CDR1 SSHAT and CDR2 FNYEAQ (reference sequence). The CDR3 runs 14 residues. Here the CDR3 DNA reads TGTGCTAGCAGCGTGGAGGGGGCTGGCGGGGAGCTGTTTTTT. Amino acid sequence: CASSVEGAGGELFF.

The chain uses TRBV7-6 and TRBJ1-2, with 12 positions matching TRBD1. The J segment lost 6 bases and the V segment lost 4 bases, leaving 6 bases of the junction unmatched. CDR3 length equals 15 residues. CDR1 is SGHVS, CDR2 FNYEAQ, per germline. CDR3 in amino acids: CASSYWDRGLDGYTF. The CDR3 region has the DNA TGTGCCAGCAGCTACTGGGACAGGGGGCTCGATGGCTACACCTTC.

This chain links TRBV4-2 with TRBJ2-3; D perhaps matches TRBD1 (6 bases). Germline values: CDR1 LGHNA, CDR2 YNFKEQ. Trimming stripped 0 bases from V and 3 bases from J, with 13 bases between. The CDR3 loop spans 16 amino acids. CDR3 region: CASSQDRRTATDTQYF. The CDR3 DNA follows: TGTGCCAGCAGCCAAGATCGAAGGACAGCTACAGATACGCAGTATTTT.

The chain has TRBV7-3 and TRBJ1-1; D is perhaps TRBD1 (6 bases). CDR3 length: 15 amino acids. The germline V gene encodes CDR1 SGHTA and CDR2 FQGTGA. Trimming removed 2 bases at V and 1 base at J, with 11 bases between. CDR3 protein: CASSLEVQGNTEAFF. CDR3 coding DNA: TGTGCCAGCAGCTTAGAAGTACAGGGGAACACTGAAGCTTTCTTT.

CDR3 coding DNA: TGTGCCAGCAGCTTAGTGACAGGGGGCCATAACTATGGCTACACCTTC. Its protein product is CASSLVTGGHNYGYTF. The J gene is TRBJ1-2, the V gene TRBV7-2; 10 bases map to TRBD1. With V trimmed by 1 base and J by 1 base, 3 bases remained unmatched. The germline CDR1 and CDR2 sequences are SGHTA and FQGNSA. The CDR3 contains 16 residues.

This rearrangement joins TRBV19 to TRBJ2-3; possibly TRBD1 for D (6 bases). Trimming cost V 3 bases and J 4 bases, with 8 bases left between them. Per germline, CDR1 LNHDA and CDR2 SQIVND (reference sequence). The CDR3 contains 13 residues. The CDR3 here is CASSISGADTQYF. The CDR3 DNA follows: TGTGCCAGTAGTATCTCAGGGGCAGATACGCAGTATTTT.

This clone was recorded once. This chain links TRBV9 with TRBJ1-2, with D tentatively TRBD1 (5 bases). The germline V gene has CDR1 SGDLS and CDR2 YYNGEE. Trimming removed 0 bases at V and 4 bases at J, with 13 bases between. There are 15 residues in the CDR3. The CDR3 DNA reads as TGTGCCAGCAGCGTAGATCACAGGTACCTCTATGGCTACACCTTC. Amino acids: CASSVDHRYLYGYTF.

The chain employs TRBV5-1 and TRBJ1-1; no definite D call. The CDR3 has 14 amino acids. CDR1 is SGHRS, CDR2 YFSETQ, per germline. V was pared by 2 bases and J by 1 base, with 9 bases between. The CDR3 sequence is CASSFSQRNTEAFF. The CDR3 region has the DNA TGCGCCAGCAGCTTTTCCCAGCGGAACACTGAAGCTTTCTTT.

The J gene is TRBJ1-1, the V gene TRBV6-4, with D perhaps TRBD1 (6 bases). Between the trimmed V and J ends, which lost 6 bases and 1 base, there was a span of 12 bases. CDR1 and CDR2 from the germline V gene are MRHNA and SNTAGT. The CDR3 has 14 residues. CDR3 sequence (DNA): TGTGCCAGCAGCCGGGACATCGCGAACACTGAAGCTTTCTTT. Translated, it gives CASSRDIANTEAFF.

The gene calls are TRBV15 and TRBJ2-7; 9 bases line up with TRBD1. Germline V gives CDR1 LNHNV, CDR2 YYDKDF (reference sequence). CDR3 length: 16 residues. V trimming: 5 bases; J trimming: 3 bases; junction bases outside the gene matches: 11. The CDR3 DNA reads TGTGCCACCAGCGAGGGGACAGGGTTCTCGTACTACGAGCAGTACTTC. The encoded protein is CATSEGTGFSYYEQYF.

This clone was seen just once. This rearrangement joins TRBV2 to TRBJ1-2; D is uncertain. CDR3 length: 13 residues. The V gene's germline CDR1 is SNHLY and CDR2 FYNNEI. Deletions cut 4 bases from V and 7 bases from J, with 13 bases between. CDR3 nucleotides: TGTGCCAGCAGTGTTCGTCCCTCGGGTGGCTACACCTTC. Its translation is CASSVRPSGGYTF.

This sequence joins TRBV5-1 and TRBJ2-5; TRBD2 agrees at 11 bases. This CDR3 spans 16 amino acids. In germline, CDR1 is SGHRS, CDR2 YFSETQ. V lost 0 bases, J lost 7 bases, and 8 bases stayed unmatched. CDR3 sequence reads: CASSLVGTSGLGTQYF. In DNA form, the CDR3 reads TGCGCCAGCAGCTTGGTGGGGACTAGCGGCCTGGGGACCCAGTACTTC.

The rearrangement uses TRBV9 and TRBJ2-7; perhaps TRBD2 as D (6 bases). The ends were cut back, 4 bases at V and 1 base at J, with 18 bases in the middle. The CDR3 totals 16 residues. CDR1 and CDR2 from the germline V gene are SGDLS and YYNGEE. As DNA, the CDR3 is TGTGCCAGCAGCACATTTCCCGGGGGAAAATCCTACGAGCAGTACTTC. It encodes CASSTFPGGKSYEQYF.

V and J are TRBV4-3 and TRBJ2-2, with a tentative D call TRBD2 (7 bases). CDR3 length: 16 amino acids. Per the germline V gene, CDR1 is LGHNA and CDR2 is YSLEER. V dropped 4 bases and J dropped 4 bases, with 16 bases sitting between them. CDR3 protein: CASSLGHREGTGELFF. The CDR3 DNA follows: TGCGCCAGCAGCCTAGGGCACAGGGAGGGCACCGGGGAGCTGTTTTTT.

V and J are TRBV6-5 and TRBJ1-5, with D perhaps matching TRBD1 (6 bases). The CDR3 runs 13 residues. Trimming pared 2 bases from V and 7 bases from J, leaving 9 bases between. Looked up from germline, CDR1 is MNHEY and CDR2 is SVGAGI. The chain's CDR3 is CASSYDGGQPQHF. The DNA for the CDR3 is TGTGCCAGCAGTTACGATGGGGGCCAGCCCCAGCATTTT.

This clone was seen only once. The chain combines TRBV28 with TRBJ1-2; tentatively, D is TRBD1 (6 bases). Looked up from germline, CDR1 is MDHEN and CDR2 is SYDVKM. Trimming pared 5 bases from V and 0 bases from J, leaving 13 bases between. This CDR3 has 15 amino acids. The CDR3 loop reads CASSPGTPPNYGYTF. The CDR3 nucleotides read TGTGCCAGCAGTCCCGGGACACCTCCTAACTATGGCTACACCTTC.

The rearrangement joins TRBV28 to TRBJ2-3, with D possibly being TRBD2 (6 bases). This CDR3 has 12 residues. The V and J ends lost 10 bases and 5 bases respectively, with 13 bases between them. Germline V CDR1 and CDR2: MDHEN, SYDVKM. The CDR3 region has the DNA TGTGCCACCCTGGAGCGGGTAGATACGCAGTATTTT. Protein sequence: CATLERVDTQYF.

CDR3 region: CASSQERTGIDTQYF. The CDR3 nucleotides are TGTGCCAGCAGCCAAGAAAGGACAGGGATAGATACGCAGTATTTT. This chain links TRBV14 with TRBJ2-3, with TRBD1 matching 8 bases. Unmatched junction bases numbered 4, after V lost 0 bases and J lost 5 bases. CDR3 length: 15 residues. CDR1 is SGHDN, CDR2 FVKESK, per germline.

A note on this clone: A junction boundary mismatches the germline segment, possibly from a read error. V usage is TRBV10-3 and J usage is TRBJ2-6; maybe TRBD1 (5 bases). The CDR3 has 17 residues. Germline assignment: CDR1 ENHRY and CDR2 SYGVKD. This CDR3 reads CAISVYRVISGASVLTF. In nucleotides, the CDR3 is TGTGCCATCAGTGTCTACCGGGTAATCTCTGGGGCCAGCGTCCTGACTTTC.

The chain couples TRBV6-1 to TRBJ1-2, with D perhaps TRBD1 (6 bases). Germline-derived CDR1 and CDR2 are MNHNS and SASEGT. CDR3 size: 13 residues. Deletions cut 10 bases from V and 4 bases from J, with 16 bases between. The CDR3 loop reads CATPGVGAYGYTF. CDR3 coding DNA: TGTGCCACCCCCGGGGTGGGGGCCTATGGCTACACCTTC.

This clone was seen more than once but under ten times. The CDR3, as DNA: TGTGCCAGCAGTCAGGGGGCCGGGACCAAAAACATTCAGTACTTC. Translated: CASSQGAGTKNIQYF. The chain couples TRBV5-6 to TRBJ2-4; 8 nucleotides agree with TRBD1. V trimming: 5 bases; J trimming: 2 bases; junction bases outside the gene matches: 6. Germline V lookup: CDR1 SGHDT, CDR2 YYEEEE. The CDR3 runs to 15 residues.

The CDR3 protein is CSGGQGDRYEQYF. The CDR3 coding sequence is TGCAGCGGAGGACAGGGAGATAGGTACGAGCAGTACTTC. The rearrangement joins TRBV29-1 to TRBJ2-7, with 8 bases aligning to TRBD1. The V segment lost 7 bases and the J segment 4 bases; nucleotides outside the gene matches: 9. Germline V gene data show CDR1 as SQVTM and CDR2 as ANQGSEA. The CDR3 sequence is 13 residues long.

The V call is TRBV19, the J call TRBJ1-2; 7 positions match TRBD1. V was pared by 4 bases and J by 3 bases, with 11 bases of the junction left unmatched. The germline V gene has CDR1 LNHDA and CDR2 SQIVND (reference sequence). The CDR3 contains 16 residues. The CDR3 here is CASSTNYRGSDYGYTF. The CDR3 coding sequence is TGTGCCAGTAGTACCAACTACAGGGGATCCGACTATGGCTACACCTTC. The entire variable domain, with the rest obtained from reference TRBV19 and TRBJ1-2, is as follows: DGGITQSPKYLFRKEGQNVTLSCEQNLNHDAMYWYRQDPGQGLRLIYYSQIVNDFQKGDIAEGYSVSREKKESFPLTVTSAQKNPTAFYLCASSTNYRGSDYGYTFGSGTRLTVV.

The chain combines TRBV19 with TRBJ1-4, with D perhaps TRBD1 (6 bases). The germline V and J ends were trimmed by 8 bases and 8 bases, with 21 bases remaining between them. CDR3 length: 15 residues. CDR1 and CDR2 from the germline V gene are LNHDA and SQIVND (reference sequence). The CDR3 sequence is CASRPTWAGDEKLFF. The CDR3 DNA is TGTGCCAGTCGACCTACCTGGGCAGGGGACGAAAAACTGTTTTTT.

Here the CDR3 reads CAISEGQGPSDGEAFF. The CDR3 DNA sequence: TGTGCCATCAGTGAAGGGCAGGGCCCCAGTGACGGTGAAGCTTTCTTT. This chain links TRBV10-3 with TRBJ1-1, with D possibly TRBD1 on 5 matching bases. The V end was cut by 3 bases, the J end by 7 bases, with 21 bases between. Germline V gene sequence: CDR1 ENHRY, CDR2 SYGVKD. The CDR3 is made up of 16 amino acids.

This chain connects TRBV7-2 to TRBJ1-2, with a tentative D call TRBD1 (6 bases). Germline V CDR1 and CDR2: SGHTA, FQGNSA. This CDR3 region has 14 residues. The V gene lost 2 bases and the J gene lost 4 bases, with 11 bases spanning the gap. CDR3 sequence reads: CASSLTQGIYGYTF. The CDR3 DNA is TGTGCCAGCAGCTTAACCCAGGGGATCTATGGCTACACCTTC.

This chain links TRBV6-6 with TRBJ2-1; 7 bases are shared with TRBD2. CDR3 length: 13 residues. The germline CDR1 and CDR2 sequences are MNHNY and SVGAGI (reference sequence). Losses at the gene ends were 7 bases for V and 10 bases for J; bases not matched to a gene: 10. CDR3 in DNA: TGTGCCAGCACCGGGAGCGGGGCGTGGGAGCAGTTCTTC. Its translation is CASTGSGAWEQFF.

This chain joins TRBV13 and TRBJ2-7, with TRBD1 matching over 8 bases. Trimming cost V 3 bases and J 5 bases; bases outside gene matches: 9. CDR1 PRHDT and CDR2 FYEKMQ come from the germline V gene (reference sequence). The CDR3 is made up of 15 amino acids. The CDR3 DNA is TGTGCCAGCAGCTTGTTCGGACAGGGAATTCACGAGCAGTACTTC. Translating gives CASSLFGQGIHEQYF.